This note documents a single T cell receptor (beta chain) sequence. The table came from immunoSEQ multiplex PCR; TCRdb's copy has only in-frame clones and leaves some out. The table includes about 240,000 clones, more than 85% detected once. Recruitment covered over 20 US areas and drew participants whose ages spanned roughly 18 to 89 years. Assignment of participants to cohorts was predicated upon participant-reported clinical history. This sample was included in a study of blood T cell repertoires in COVID-19. Study context: In each case, the material was cDNA or gDNA derived from T cells, B-cell-depleted T cells, or PBMCs.

CDR1 and CDR2 from the germline V gene are SGDLS and YYNGEE. Trimming shortened V by 4 bases and J by 2 bases, and 16 bases separated the two germline ends. The CDR3 consists of 15 residues. This clonotype was sampled from a woman in her twenties or thirties who had recovered from COVID-19. The rearrangement joins TRBV9 to TRBJ2-7, with TRBD1 as a possible D gene (6 bases). Sequenced input: PBMCs or T cells enriched from blood (not recorded which). CDR3 protein: CASSPQGTLTYEQYF. The CDR3 DNA reads TGTGCCAGCAGCCCGCAGGGGACGCTCACCTACGAGCAGTACTTC.